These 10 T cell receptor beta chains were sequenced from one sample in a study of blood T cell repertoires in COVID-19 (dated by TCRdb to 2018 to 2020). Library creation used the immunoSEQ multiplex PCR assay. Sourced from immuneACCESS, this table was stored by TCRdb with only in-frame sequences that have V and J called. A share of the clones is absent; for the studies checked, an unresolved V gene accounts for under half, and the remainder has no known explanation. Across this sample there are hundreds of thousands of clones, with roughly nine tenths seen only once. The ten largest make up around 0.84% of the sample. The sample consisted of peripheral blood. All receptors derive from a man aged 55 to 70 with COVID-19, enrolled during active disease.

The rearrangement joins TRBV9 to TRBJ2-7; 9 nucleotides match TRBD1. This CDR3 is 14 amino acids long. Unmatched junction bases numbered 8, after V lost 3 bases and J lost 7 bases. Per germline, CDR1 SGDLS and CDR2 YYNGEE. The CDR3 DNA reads TGTGCCAGCAGCGGGGGGACAGGGTTGAGGGAGCAGTACTTC. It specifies CASSGGTGLREQYF.

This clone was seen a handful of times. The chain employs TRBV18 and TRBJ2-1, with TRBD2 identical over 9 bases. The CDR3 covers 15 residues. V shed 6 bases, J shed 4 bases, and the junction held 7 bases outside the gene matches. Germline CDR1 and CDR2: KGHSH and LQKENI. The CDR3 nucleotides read TGTGCCAGCTCCCCTGCGGGAGGGGATTACAATGAGCAGTTCTTC. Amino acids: CASSPAGGDYNEQFF.

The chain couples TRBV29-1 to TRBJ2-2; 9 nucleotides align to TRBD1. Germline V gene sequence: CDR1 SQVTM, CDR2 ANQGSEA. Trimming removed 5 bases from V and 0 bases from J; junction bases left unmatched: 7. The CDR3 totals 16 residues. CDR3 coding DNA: TGCAGCGTTTCCGGGACAGGGACTTCGAACACCGGGGAGCTGTTTTTT. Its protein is CSVSGTGTSNTGELFF.

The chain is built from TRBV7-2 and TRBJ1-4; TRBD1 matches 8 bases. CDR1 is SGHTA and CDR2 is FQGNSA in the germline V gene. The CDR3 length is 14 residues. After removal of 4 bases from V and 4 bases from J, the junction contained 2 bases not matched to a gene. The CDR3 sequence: CASSSDRGNEKLFF. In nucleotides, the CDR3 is TGTGCCAGCAGCTCCGACAGGGGTAATGAAAAACTGTTTTTT.

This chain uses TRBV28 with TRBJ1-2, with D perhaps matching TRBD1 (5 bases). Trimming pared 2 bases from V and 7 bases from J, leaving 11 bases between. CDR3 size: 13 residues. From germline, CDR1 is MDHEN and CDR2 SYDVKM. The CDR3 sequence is CASSLGTGGGYTF. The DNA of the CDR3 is TGTGCCAGCAGTTTAGGTACGGGGGGTGGCTACACCTTC.

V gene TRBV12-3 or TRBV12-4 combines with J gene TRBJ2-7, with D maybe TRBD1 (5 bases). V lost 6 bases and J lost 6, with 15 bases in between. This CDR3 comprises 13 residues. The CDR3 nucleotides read TGTGCCAGCAGCCGCACCCTTAGGGGCGAGCAGTACTTC. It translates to CASSRTLRGEQYF.

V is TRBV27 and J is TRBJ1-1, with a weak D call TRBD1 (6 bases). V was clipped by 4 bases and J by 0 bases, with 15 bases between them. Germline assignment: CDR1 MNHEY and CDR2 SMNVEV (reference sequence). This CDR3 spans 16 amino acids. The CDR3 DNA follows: TGTGCCAGCAGTTCTCTGAAGACAGGCGTGAACACTGAAGCTTTCTTT. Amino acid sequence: CASSSLKTGVNTEAFF.

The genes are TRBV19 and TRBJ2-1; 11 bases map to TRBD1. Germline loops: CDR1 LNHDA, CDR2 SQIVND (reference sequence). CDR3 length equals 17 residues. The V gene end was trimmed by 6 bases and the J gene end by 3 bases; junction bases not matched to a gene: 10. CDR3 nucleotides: TGTGCCAGTAGCATTTTAACCGGGACAGGGGGCTACAATGAGCAGTTCTTC. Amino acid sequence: CASSILTGTGGYNEQFF.

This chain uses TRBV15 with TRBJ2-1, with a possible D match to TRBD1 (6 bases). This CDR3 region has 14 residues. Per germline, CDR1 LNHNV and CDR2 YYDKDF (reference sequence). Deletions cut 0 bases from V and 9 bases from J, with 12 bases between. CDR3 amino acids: CATSRDRGQIEQFF. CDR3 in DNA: TGTGCCACCAGCAGAGACCGTGGACAGATTGAGCAGTTCTTC.

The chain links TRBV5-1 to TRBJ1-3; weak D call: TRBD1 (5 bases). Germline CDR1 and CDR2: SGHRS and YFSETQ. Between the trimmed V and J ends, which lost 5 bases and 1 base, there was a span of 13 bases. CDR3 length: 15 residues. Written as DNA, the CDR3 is TGCGCCAGCAGTTTTGACTCAGGGTCTGGAAACACCATATATTTT. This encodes CASSFDSGSGNTIYF.